This T cell receptor beta chain was recorded in a study of T cells in tumors after PD-1 blockade. Clones were sequenced by immunoSEQ multiplex PCR, and TCRdb holds only the in-frame ones, with some missing. The sample has about 4,200 clones, roughly four fifths seen once. CDR1 is SNHLY, CDR2 FYNNEI, per germline. V shed 4 bases and J 4 bases; nucleotides not matched to a gene: 12. The CDR3 is 17 amino acids. Time point given: first of two pre-therapy site-matched biopsies 2 to 3 months apart. Genomic DNA template from tumor biopsies or peripheral blood, about 600 ng to 6,004 ng input. Sequenced here: tumor tissue, sampled before anti-PD-1 treatment. This chain joins TRBV2 and TRBJ2-4, with 8 bases identical to TRBD2. The clonotype was recovered from a human donor with basal cell carcinoma. CDR3: CASSAQSLAGPKNIQYF. The CDR3, as DNA: TGTGCCAGCAGTGCCCAATCCTTAGCGGGGCCGAAAAACATTCAGTACTTC.